This T cell receptor (beta chain) was found in a study of blood T cell repertoires in COVID-19. Overall study: There were acute and convalescent COVID-19 samples, and they came from the United States, Italy and Spain. The cDNA or gDNA used as material had been derived from T cells, B-cell-depleted T cells, or PBMCs.

Germline values: CDR1 SNHLY, CDR2 FYNNEI. Trimming shortened V by 6 bases and J by 3 bases, and 6 bases separated the two germline ends. This CDR3 region has 12 residues. Authors' methods: The assay estimated nucleated cells by amplifying reference gene primers. Libraries were prepared by immunoSEQ multiplex PCR; TCRdb keeps only in-frame clonotypes and omits some of them. V and J calls and clone size are given by that table; D and trimming were obtained from the DNA. In the table there are about 76,000 clones, more than 90% of which are singletons. A single count supports this clone. Sample: peripheral blood. The clonotype comes from a man in his forties or fifties with acute or convalescent COVID-19. The rearrangement uses TRBV2 and TRBJ2-1; D gene unclear. The CDR3 bases are TGTGCCAGCAGCACAGTCTACAATGAGCAGTTCTTC. It encodes CASSTVYNEQFF.